Included here is one T cell receptor beta chain sequence, with context. The antigen is unknown. This sample stems from a study of T cell responses to AZD1222 COVID-19 vaccine. V dropped 3 bases and J dropped 13; count of bases not matched to a gene: 6. Germline values: CDR1 ENHRY, CDR2 SYGVKD. The CDR3 is 12 residues long. Produced via immunoSEQ multiplex PCR; TCRdb's table is partial and in-frame only. The table lists approximately 100,000 clones, about 88% of them singletons. Findings and limits, study-wide: Baseline seropositives among AZD1222 recipients totaled only six or seven. Unmutated variant regions are reportedly the target of nearly half of TCRs that are spike-specific.

Source: peripheral blood, taken on day 0 of AZD1222 vaccination. The V gene is TRBV10-3, the J gene TRBJ1-5; the match to TRBD1 covers 7 bases. This receptor was obtained from an adult in good health. DNA for the CDR3: TGTGCCATCAGTGATCCCGGACAGGCGCAGCATTTT. Protein sequence: CAISDPGQAQHF.